These 27 T cell receptor beta chains were sequenced from one sample in a study of regulatory T cells in long-lasting Graves disease. Time point here: newly diagnosed GD, antithyroid drugs for less than 3 months. From RNA extracted from PBMCs, the TCR library was made. Building the TCR beta libraries relied on iRepertoire HTBI primers, and CDR3 regions underwent Arm-PCR. One entry per CDR3 protein, called by TCRdb with MiXCR from the multiplex PCR reads. This sample has approximately 540,000 distinct CDR3 sequences; around 12% occur once, and the top ten carry more than 8%. These data also featured in a second study, about T cells in Graves' hyperthyroidism and ophthalmopathy.

Sequencing used peripheral blood mononuclear cells (PBMCs), obtained at new diagnosis, from a patient treated with antithyroid drugs. These receptors were taken from a woman in her 30s with Graves disease.

There are many counts of this clonotype. A read error may produce the germline difference seen at one junction end. The J gene is TRBJ1-1, the V gene TRBV30; D might be TRBD1 (6 bases). CDR3 length: 13 amino acids. Germline CDR1 is GTSNPN and CDR2 is SVGIG (reference sequence). CDR3 protein: CARSGQTNTEAFF. In DNA form, the CDR3 reads TGTGCCCGGAGCGGACAGACGAACACTGAAGCTTTCTTT.

This clonotype was detected ten times or more. The V and J genes are TRBV20-1 and TRBJ2-7; D might be TRBD1 (6 bases). The CDR3 totals 15 residues. V lost 0 bases, J lost 3 bases, and 15 bases lay in between. The germline gives CDR1 DFQATT, CDR2 SNEGSKA (reference sequence). Written as DNA, the CDR3 is TGCAGTGCTAGAGATGGATCGGCCAGGGGCTACGAGCAGTACTTC. This translates into CSARDGSARGYEQYF.

J is TRBJ2-7 and V is TRBV4-1; D remains ambiguous. This CDR3 has 13 residues. Germline CDR1 reads MGHRA; CDR2 reads YSYEKL. Trimming took off 4 bases at V and 3 bases at J, with 10 bases between the two ends. CDR3 nucleotide sequence: TGCGCCAGCAGCCTACGTTTCGGCTACGAGCAGTACTTC. It codes for CASSLRFGYEQYF.

The V and J genes are TRBV18 and TRBJ2-7; 7 bases are shared with TRBD2. Germline assignment: CDR1 KGHSH and CDR2 LQKENI. Trimming cost V 3 bases and J 2 bases; bases outside gene matches: 7. The CDR3 sequence is 15 residues long. The CDR3 here is CASSPSLASAYEQYF. CDR3 DNA sequence: TGTGCCAGCTCACCCTCACTAGCGTCAGCCTACGAGCAGTACTTC.

This clonotype was detected only a few times. The chain has TRBV7-3 and TRBJ2-3, with TRBD2 matching 9 bases. V was clipped by 5 bases and J by 6 bases; unmatched bases: 9. The CDR3 covers 15 residues. Germline V lookup: CDR1 SGHTA, CDR2 FQGTGA. The chain's CDR3 is CASSPGLANIDTQYF. The DNA for the CDR3 is TGTGCCAGCAGCCCGGGACTAGCTAATATCGATACGCAGTATTTT. Supplemented by reference TRBV7-3 and TRBJ2-3, the full variable domain reads GAGVSQTPSNKVTEKGKYVELRCDPISGHTALYWYRQSLGQGPEFLIYFQGTGAADDSGLPNDRFFAVRPEGSVSTLKIQRTERGDSAVYLCASSPGLANIDTQYFGPGTRLTVL.

This clonotype was observed a handful of times. The rearrangement uses TRBV4-3 and TRBJ2-1; no clear D. Trimming removed 1 base at V and 3 bases at J, with 19 bases between. Germline CDR1 reads LGHNA; CDR2 reads YSLEER. The CDR3 is 18 amino acids. CDR3 nucleotide sequence: TGCGCCAGCAGCCAAGGGATGTCCATGATAGAGGACTACAATGAGCAGTTCTTC. Its translation is CASSQGMSMIEDYNEQFF.

Ten or more counts support this clonotype. V and J are TRBV19 and TRBJ2-5; no reliable D call. The CDR3 is made up of 12 amino acids. V gave up 3 bases and J gave up 5 bases, with 7 bases separating them. In germline, CDR1 is LNHDA, CDR2 SQIVND (reference sequence). The CDR3: CASSMKAETQYF. The CDR3 DNA reads TGTGCCAGTAGTATGAAAGCGGAGACCCAGTACTTC.

There are many counts of this clonotype. This CDR3 reads CASAGWKQRETQYF. The CDR3 nucleotides are TGTGCCAGCGCCGGGTGGAAACAGAGAGAGACCCAGTACTTC. The V gene is TRBV6-1, the J gene TRBJ2-5, with D unresolved. CDR3 length equals 14 residues. The V and J ends lost 8 bases and 4 bases respectively, with 17 bases between them. Germline CDR1 and CDR2: MNHNS and SASEGT.

This clonotype has more than one count but fewer than ten. This chain connects TRBV20-1 to TRBJ1-2; 9 positions match TRBD1. CDR1 is DFQATT, CDR2 SNEGSKA, per germline (reference sequence). The CDR3 length is 12 residues. V was pared by 6 bases and J by 7 bases, with 6 bases of the junction left unmatched. The CDR3 region is CSASTGGIGYTF. The DNA of the CDR3 is TGCAGTGCGAGCACAGGGGGCATTGGCTACACCTTC.

This clonotype came up many times. In nucleotides, the CDR3 is TGTGCCACCAGCCTTCAGGAGGGCCCCGAAAAACTGTTTTTT. Translating gives CATSLQEGPEKLFF. V is TRBV15 and J is TRBJ1-4; D uncertain. V was clipped by 5 bases and J by 8 bases, with 15 bases between them. Per germline, CDR1 LNHNV and CDR2 YYDKDF (reference sequence). CDR3 length: 14 residues.

This clonotype was recorded many times. The rearrangement links TRBV19 to TRBJ2-3, with TRBD2 matching over 16 bases. V lost 3 bases, J lost 0 bases, and 6 bases stayed unmatched. The germline gives CDR1 LNHDA, CDR2 SQIVND (reference sequence). The CDR3 is made up of 19 amino acids. In DNA, the CDR3 is TGTGCCAGTAGTATTTGGGGACTAGCGGGAGGGCCTAGCACAGATACGCAGTATTTT. Amino acids: CASSIWGLAGGPSTDTQYF.

This clonotype was observed many times. The gene calls are TRBV19 and TRBJ1-2, with D tentatively TRBD1 (6 bases). V lost 5 bases and J lost 2, with 18 bases in between. There are 16 residues in the CDR3. The germline V gene encodes CDR1 LNHDA and CDR2 SQIVND (reference sequence). CDR3 bases: TGTGCCAGTAGTCGCACAAACCGAGACAGGAACTATGGCTACACCTTC. Its protein product is CASSRTNRDRNYGYTF.

A few counts support this clonotype. A much larger clone lies one base from this, so it may be a read error. This chain connects TRBV28 to TRBJ1-1; perhaps TRBD1 as D (5 bases). This CDR3 spans 15 amino acids. Looked up from germline, CDR1 is MDHEN and CDR2 is SYDVKM. V dropped 7 bases and J dropped 4 bases, with 19 bases sitting between them. CDR3: CASKNIGTSFTEAFF. In DNA form, the CDR3 reads TGTGCCAGCAAAAACATCGGGACGTCTTTCACTGAAGCTTTCTTT.

This clonotype appeared many times. J is TRBJ2-7 and V is TRBV20-1; 8 bases are a match to TRBD2. The CDR3 is 15 amino acids. The V gene's germline CDR1 is DFQATT and CDR2 SNEGSKA (reference sequence). Unmatched junction bases numbered 6, after V lost 0 bases and J lost 2 bases. The CDR3 here is CSARDAGLATYEQYF. The CDR3, as DNA: TGCAGTGCTAGAGATGCTGGACTAGCCACCTACGAGCAGTACTTC.

The chain combines TRBV7-2 with TRBJ1-3, with D perhaps matching TRBD1 (6 bases). Germline lookup yields CDR1 SGHTA and CDR2 FQGNSA. The CDR3 extends over 17 amino acids. Deletions cut 1 base from V and 0 bases from J, with 13 bases between. The CDR3 DNA sequence: TGTGCCAGCAGCTTAGAAGCTTACAGGGACTCTGGAAACACCATATATTTT. Translation: CASSLEAYRDSGNTIYF.

This clonotype was seen a handful of times. The rearrangement uses TRBV7-2 and TRBJ2-1; 8 nucleotides match TRBD1. Germline loops: CDR1 SGHTA, CDR2 FQGNSA. The CDR3 spans 16 residues. J lost 4 bases, V lost 3 bases, and 8 bases had no gene match. The DNA of the CDR3 is TGTGCCAGCAGCTTGGACGACAGGGGCCCATACAATGAGCAGTTCTTC. Translation: CASSLDDRGPYNEQFF.

This clonotype was observed at least ten times. The genes are TRBV19 and TRBJ1-6; D is unclear. The V end lost 6 bases, the J end lost 7 bases, and 10 bases lay between the germline ends. The CDR3 length is 13 residues. Germline V CDR1 and CDR2: LNHDA, SQIVND (reference sequence). CDR3 residues: CASSGIPNSPLHF. The CDR3 nucleotides are TGTGCCAGTAGCGGCATCCCGAATTCACCCCTCCACTTT.

The chain has TRBV20-1 and TRBJ2-7, with 10 positions matching TRBD1. The J segment lost 2 bases and the V segment lost 5 bases, leaving 3 bases of the junction unmatched. CDR1 is DFQATT, CDR2 SNEGSKA, per germline (reference sequence). This CDR3 has 13 residues. The CDR3 protein is CSALGQGAYEQYF. Written as DNA, the CDR3 is TGCAGTGCTCTTGGACAGGGGGCCTACGAGCAGTACTTC.

The J gene is TRBJ2-2, the V gene TRBV19; D unclear. This CDR3 has 13 amino acids. The V gene lost 3 bases and the J gene lost 5 bases, with 7 bases spanning the gap. CDR1 and CDR2 from the germline V gene are LNHDA and SQIVND (reference sequence). CDR3 DNA sequence: TGTGCCAGTAGTATGAGTTCTACCGGGGAGCTGTTTTTT. Translating gives CASSMSSTGELFF.

For this clonotype: The junction and the germline gene differ at one end; a read error may be behind it. The chain employs TRBV7-8 and TRBJ2-5; the D is unclear. Germline loops: CDR1 SGHVS, CDR2 FQNEAQ. The CDR3 is 14 amino acids. The chain's CDR3 is CASSLVWGRKTQYF. As DNA, the CDR3 is TGTGCCAGCAGCTTAGTGTGGGGTAGAAAGACTCAGTACTTC.

The chain employs TRBV20-1 and TRBJ2-3, with 7 bases fitting TRBD2. The germline gives CDR1 DFQATT, CDR2 SNEGSKA (reference sequence). This CDR3 is 15 amino acids long. With V trimmed by 1 base and J by 1 base, 5 bases remained unmatched. The CDR3 protein is CSARASGGRTDTQYF. The CDR3 DNA reads TGCAGTGCTAGAGCTAGCGGAGGGCGCACAGATACGCAGTATTTT.

This clonotype was counted at least ten times. This chain uses TRBV11-2 with TRBJ2-1; D may correspond to TRBD1 or TRBD2 (5 bases each). V dropped 0 bases and J dropped 9 bases, with 15 bases sitting between them. The CDR3 length is 15 residues. CDR1 SGHAT and CDR2 FQNNGV come from the germline V gene. DNA of the CDR3: TGTGCCAGCAGCTTAGATCAGAGGTCAGGGAGTGAGCAGTTCTTC. As protein: CASSLDQRSGSEQFF.

This clonotype was seen repeatedly, ten times or more. The chain recombines TRBV19 with TRBJ1-2; D ambiguous. Trimming stripped 2 bases from V and 8 bases from J, with 21 bases between. The CDR3 is 16 amino acids. The V gene's germline CDR1 is LNHDA and CDR2 SQIVND (reference sequence). In DNA, the CDR3 is TGTGCCAGTAGTATAAGTCCGGGCAGCGCTATTGGAGGCTACACCTTC. Encoded protein: CASSISPGSAIGGYTF.

The chain recombines TRBV2 with TRBJ2-6; the match to TRBD2 covers 9 bases. V dropped 7 bases and J dropped 4; count of bases not matched to a gene: 11. This CDR3 is 17 amino acids long. Germline assignment: CDR1 SNHLY and CDR2 FYNNEI. The CDR3 region is CASMLASGKAGANVLTF. The CDR3 coding sequence is TGTGCCAGCATGCTCGCTAGCGGGAAAGCAGGGGCCAACGTCCTGACTTTC.

The chain recombines TRBV11-2 with TRBJ2-2, with 15 bases matching TRBD2. CDR1 SGHAT and CDR2 FQNNGV come from the germline V gene. J was trimmed by 2 bases and V by 5 bases; bases with no gene match: 6. This CDR3 contains 18 residues. The DNA for the CDR3 is TGTGCCAGCAGCCCAGGACTAGCGGGAGGGATAAACACCGGGGAGCTGTTTTTT. Translated, it gives CASSPGLAGGINTGELFF.

This clonotype was counted a few times. The genes are TRBV20-1 and TRBJ2-1; the match to TRBD2 covers 8 bases. With V trimmed by 6 bases and J by 2 bases, 15 bases remained unmatched. There are 17 residues in the CDR3. Germline V gene sequence: CDR1 DFQATT, CDR2 SNEGSKA (reference sequence). CDR3 sequence: CSAPSLSGRSAYNEQFF. The CDR3 DNA follows: TGCAGTGCCCCCAGTTTGAGCGGGAGATCGGCCTACAATGAGCAGTTCTTC.

This clonotype was counted ten times or more. This rearrangement joins TRBV2 to TRBJ2-4, with D possibly being TRBD1 or TRBD2 (5 bases each). Between the trimmed V and J ends, which lost 5 bases and 2 bases, there was a span of 25 bases. CDR1 is SNHLY, CDR2 FYNNEI, per germline. This CDR3 is 19 amino acids long. The CDR3 region has the DNA TGTGCCAGCAGTCCCGGGACCTTCAAGATGAGTCCGTCCAAAAACATTCAGTACTTC. Translation: CASSPGTFKMSPSKNIQYF. Based on the CDR3 plus reference TRBV2 and TRBJ2-4, the full variable domain is EPEVTQTPSHQVTQMGQEVILRCVPISNHLYFYWYRQILGQKVEFLVSFYNNEISEKSEIFDDQFSVERPDGSNFTLKIRSTKLEDSAMYFCASSPGTFKMSPSKNIQYFGAGTRLSVL.